The following is a TCR beta chain sequence with its context. This CDR3 region has 16 residues. Germline V gene sequence: CDR1 LNHNV, CDR2 YYDKDF (reference sequence). V shed 0 bases, J shed 3 bases, and the junction held 5 bases outside the gene matches. The data belong to a study of blood T cell repertoires in COVID-19. Study-wide context: Specimens from acute and convalescent COVID-19 originated in the United States, Italy and Spain. PBMCs, B-cell-depleted T cells, or T cells provided the cDNA or gDNA that made up the material.

Authors' analysis steps: For nucleated cells, counts were estimated from reference gene primer amplification. Generated by immunoSEQ multiplex PCR, the TCRdb table keeps only in-frame clones and is missing some. V, J and clone size reflect that table, while D and trimming were determined from the DNA. The sample yields about 120,000 clones, nearly 90% seen once. The chain employs TRBV15 and TRBJ2-1, with TRBD2 matching over 7 bases. Specimen: peripheral blood. This sequence originates from an elderly woman with acute or convalescent COVID-19. CDR3: CATSRDGAGVYNEQFF. As DNA, the CDR3 is TGTGCCACCAGCAGAGATGGGGCGGGAGTCTACAATGAGCAGTTCTTC.